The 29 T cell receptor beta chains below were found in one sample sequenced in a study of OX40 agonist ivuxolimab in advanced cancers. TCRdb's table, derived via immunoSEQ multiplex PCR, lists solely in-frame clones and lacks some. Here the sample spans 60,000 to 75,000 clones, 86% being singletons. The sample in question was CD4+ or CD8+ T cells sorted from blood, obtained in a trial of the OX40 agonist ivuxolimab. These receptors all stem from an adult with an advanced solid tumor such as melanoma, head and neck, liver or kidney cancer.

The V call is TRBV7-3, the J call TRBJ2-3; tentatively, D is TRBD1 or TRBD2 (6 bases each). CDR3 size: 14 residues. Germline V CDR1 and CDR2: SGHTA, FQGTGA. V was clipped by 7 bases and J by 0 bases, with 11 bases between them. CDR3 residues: CASTPGASTDTQYF. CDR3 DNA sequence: TGTGCCAGCACCCCGGGGGCTAGCACAGATACGCAGTATTTT.

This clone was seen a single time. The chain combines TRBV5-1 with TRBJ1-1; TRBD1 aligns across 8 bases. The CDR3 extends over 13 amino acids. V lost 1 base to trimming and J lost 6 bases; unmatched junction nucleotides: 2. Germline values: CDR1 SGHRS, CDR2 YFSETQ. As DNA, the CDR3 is TGCGCCAGCAGCTTGAACAGGGGGTCTGAAGCTTTCTTT. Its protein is CASSLNRGSEAFF.

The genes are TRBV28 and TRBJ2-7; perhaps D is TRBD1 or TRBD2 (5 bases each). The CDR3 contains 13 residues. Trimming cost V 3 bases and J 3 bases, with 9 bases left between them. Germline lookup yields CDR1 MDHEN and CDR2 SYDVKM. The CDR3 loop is CASSFGTLYEQYF. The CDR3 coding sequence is TGTGCCAGCAGTTTCGGGACCCTCTACGAGCAGTACTTC.

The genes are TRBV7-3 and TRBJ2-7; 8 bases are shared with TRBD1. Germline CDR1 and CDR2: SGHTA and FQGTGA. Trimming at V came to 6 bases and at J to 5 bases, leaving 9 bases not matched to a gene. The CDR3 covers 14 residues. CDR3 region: CASSTGTGEHEQYF. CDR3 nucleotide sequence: TGTGCCAGCAGTACCGGGACAGGAGAACACGAGCAGTACTTC.

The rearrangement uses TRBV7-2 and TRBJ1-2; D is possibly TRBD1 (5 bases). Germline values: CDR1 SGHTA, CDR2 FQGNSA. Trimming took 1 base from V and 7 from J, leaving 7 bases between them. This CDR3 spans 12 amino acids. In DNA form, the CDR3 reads TGTGCCAGCAGCTTAGAGAGGGGTGGCTACACCTTC. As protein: CASSLERGGYTF.

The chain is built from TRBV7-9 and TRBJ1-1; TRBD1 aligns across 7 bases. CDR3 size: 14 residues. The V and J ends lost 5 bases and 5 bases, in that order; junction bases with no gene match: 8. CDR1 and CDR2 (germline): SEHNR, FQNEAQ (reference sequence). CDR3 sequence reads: CASSQDSGGTEAFF. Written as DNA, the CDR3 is TGTGCCAGCAGCCAAGATTCAGGGGGAACTGAAGCTTTCTTT.

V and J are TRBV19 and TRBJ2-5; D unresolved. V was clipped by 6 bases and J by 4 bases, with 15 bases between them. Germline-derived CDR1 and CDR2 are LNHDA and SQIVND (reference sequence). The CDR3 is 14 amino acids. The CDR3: CASSAGSSGETQYF. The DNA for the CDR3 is TGTGCCAGTAGCGCCGGGTCCTCAGGAGAGACCCAGTACTTC.

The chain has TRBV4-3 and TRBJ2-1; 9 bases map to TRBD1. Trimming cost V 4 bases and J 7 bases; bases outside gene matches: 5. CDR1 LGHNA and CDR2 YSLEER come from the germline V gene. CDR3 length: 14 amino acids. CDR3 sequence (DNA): TGCGCCAGCAGCCTAAACAGGGGGCTGAATGAGCAGTTCTTC. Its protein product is CASSLNRGLNEQFF.

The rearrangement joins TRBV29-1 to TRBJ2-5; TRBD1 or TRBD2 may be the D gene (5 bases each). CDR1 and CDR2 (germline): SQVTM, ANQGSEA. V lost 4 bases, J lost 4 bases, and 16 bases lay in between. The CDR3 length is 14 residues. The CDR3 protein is CSVGLGRVGETQYF. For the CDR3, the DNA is TGCAGCGTTGGTCTGGGGCGGGTCGGAGAGACCCAGTACTTC.

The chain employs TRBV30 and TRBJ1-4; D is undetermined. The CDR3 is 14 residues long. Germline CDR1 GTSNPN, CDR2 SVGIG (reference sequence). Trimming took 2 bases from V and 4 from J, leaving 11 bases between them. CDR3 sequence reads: CAWSPGTFNEKLFF. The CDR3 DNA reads TGTGCCTGGAGTCCCGGCACTTTTAATGAAAAACTGTTTTTT.

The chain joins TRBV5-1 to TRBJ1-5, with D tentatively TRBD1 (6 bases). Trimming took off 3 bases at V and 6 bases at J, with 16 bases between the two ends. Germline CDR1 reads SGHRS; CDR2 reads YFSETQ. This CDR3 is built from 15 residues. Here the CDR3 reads CASSSLGGQGQPQHF. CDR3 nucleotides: TGCGCCAGCAGCTCCCTTGGGGGCCAAGGTCAGCCCCAGCATTTT.

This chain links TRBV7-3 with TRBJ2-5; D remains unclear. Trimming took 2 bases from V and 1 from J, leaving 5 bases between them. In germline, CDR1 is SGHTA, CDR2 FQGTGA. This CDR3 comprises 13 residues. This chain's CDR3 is CASSLQPQETQYF. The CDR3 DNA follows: TGTGCCAGCAGCTTACAGCCCCAAGAGACCCAGTACTTC.

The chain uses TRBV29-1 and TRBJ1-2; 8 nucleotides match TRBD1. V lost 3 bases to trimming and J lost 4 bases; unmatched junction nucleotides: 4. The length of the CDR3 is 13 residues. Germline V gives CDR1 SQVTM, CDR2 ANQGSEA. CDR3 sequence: CSVEDRAGYGYTF. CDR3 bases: TGCAGCGTTGAGGACAGGGCTGGCTATGGCTACACCTTC.

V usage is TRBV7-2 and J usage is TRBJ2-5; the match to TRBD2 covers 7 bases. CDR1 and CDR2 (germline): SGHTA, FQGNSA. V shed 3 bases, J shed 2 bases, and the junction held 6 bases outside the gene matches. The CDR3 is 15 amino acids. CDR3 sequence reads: CASSFYSGAQETQYF. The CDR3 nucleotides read TGTGCCAGCAGCTTCTACAGCGGGGCACAAGAGACCCAGTACTTC.

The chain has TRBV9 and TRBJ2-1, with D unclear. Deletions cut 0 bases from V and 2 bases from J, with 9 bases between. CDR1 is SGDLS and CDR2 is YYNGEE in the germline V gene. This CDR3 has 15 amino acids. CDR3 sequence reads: CASSVGRIPYNEQFF. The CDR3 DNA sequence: TGTGCCAGCAGCGTAGGTCGCATCCCCTACAATGAGCAGTTCTTC. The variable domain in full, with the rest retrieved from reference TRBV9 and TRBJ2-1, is DSGVTQTPKHLITATGQRVTLRCSPRSGDLSVYWYQQSLDQGLQFLIQYYNGEERAKGNILERFSAQQFPDLHSELNLSSLELGDSALYFCASSVGRIPYNEQFFGPGTRLTVL.

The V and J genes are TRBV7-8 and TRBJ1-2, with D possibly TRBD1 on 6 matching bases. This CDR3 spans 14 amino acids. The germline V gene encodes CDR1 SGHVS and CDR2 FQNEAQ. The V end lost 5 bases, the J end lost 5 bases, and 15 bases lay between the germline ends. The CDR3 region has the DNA TGTGCCAGCAGCCAGGGACACCAAGAGTATGGCTACACCTTC. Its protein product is CASSQGHQEYGYTF.

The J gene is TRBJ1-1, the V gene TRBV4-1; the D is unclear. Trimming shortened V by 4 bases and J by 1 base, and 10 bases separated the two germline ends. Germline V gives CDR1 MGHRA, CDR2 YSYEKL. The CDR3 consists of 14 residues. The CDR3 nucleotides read TGCGCCAGCAGCCTCCGGGAGCAGAACACTGAAGCTTTCTTT. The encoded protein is CASSLREQNTEAFF.

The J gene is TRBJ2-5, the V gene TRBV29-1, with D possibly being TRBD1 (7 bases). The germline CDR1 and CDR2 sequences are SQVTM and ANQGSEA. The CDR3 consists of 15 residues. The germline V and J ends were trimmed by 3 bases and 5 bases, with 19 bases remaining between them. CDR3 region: CSVERGTVRDETQYF. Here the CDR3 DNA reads TGCAGCGTTGAGAGGGGGACAGTGCGGGACGAGACCCAGTACTTC. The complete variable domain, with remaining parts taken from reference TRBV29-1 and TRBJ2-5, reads SAVISQKPSRDICQRGTSLTIQCQVDSQVTMMFWYRQQPGQSLTLIATANQGSEATYESGFVIDKFPISRPNLTFSTLTVSNMSPEDSSIYLCSVERGTVRDETQYFGPGTRLLVL.

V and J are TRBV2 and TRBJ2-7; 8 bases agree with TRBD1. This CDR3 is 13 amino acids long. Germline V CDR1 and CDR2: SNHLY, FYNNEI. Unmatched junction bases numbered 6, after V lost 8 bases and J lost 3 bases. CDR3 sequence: CASGQGPGYEQYF. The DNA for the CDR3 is TGTGCCAGCGGACAGGGACCTGGCTACGAGCAGTACTTC. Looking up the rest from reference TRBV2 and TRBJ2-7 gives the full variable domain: EPEVTQTPSHQVTQMGQEVILRCVPISNHLYFYWYRQILGQKVEFLVSFYNNEISEKSEIFDDQFSVERPDGSNFTLKIRSTKLEDSAMYFCASGQGPGYEQYFGPGTRLTVT.

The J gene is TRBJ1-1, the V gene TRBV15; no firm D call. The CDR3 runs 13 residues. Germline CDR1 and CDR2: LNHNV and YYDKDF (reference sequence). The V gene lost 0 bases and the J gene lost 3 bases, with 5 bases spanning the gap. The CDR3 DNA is TGTGCCACCAGCAGAGAGAGGGACACTGAAGCTTTCTTT. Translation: CATSRERDTEAFF.

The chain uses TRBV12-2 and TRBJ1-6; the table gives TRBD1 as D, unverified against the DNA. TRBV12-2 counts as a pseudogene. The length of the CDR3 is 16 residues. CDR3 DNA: TGTGCAAGTCGCATCGGAAAACAGGGCCACCATTCACCCCTCCACTTT. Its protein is CASRIGKQGHHSPLHF.

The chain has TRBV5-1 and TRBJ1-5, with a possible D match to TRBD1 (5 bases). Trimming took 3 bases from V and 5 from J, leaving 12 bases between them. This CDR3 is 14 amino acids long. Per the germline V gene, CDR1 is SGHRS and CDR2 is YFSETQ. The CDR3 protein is CASSYSGGDQPQHF. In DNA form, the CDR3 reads TGCGCCAGCAGCTATTCAGGAGGGGATCAGCCCCAGCATTTT.

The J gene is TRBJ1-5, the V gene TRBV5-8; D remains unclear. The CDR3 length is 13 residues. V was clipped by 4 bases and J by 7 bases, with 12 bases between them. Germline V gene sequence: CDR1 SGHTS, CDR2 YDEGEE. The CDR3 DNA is TGTGCCAGCAGCGCCAGACCGGGGCAGCCCCAGCATTTT. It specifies CASSARPGQPQHF.

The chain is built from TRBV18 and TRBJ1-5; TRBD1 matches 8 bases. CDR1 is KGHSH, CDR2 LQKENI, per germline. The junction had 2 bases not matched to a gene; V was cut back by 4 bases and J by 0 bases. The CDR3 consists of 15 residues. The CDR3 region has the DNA TGTGCCAGCTCACAACAGGGGGTTAGCAATCAGCCCCAGCATTTT. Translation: CASSQQGVSNQPQHF.

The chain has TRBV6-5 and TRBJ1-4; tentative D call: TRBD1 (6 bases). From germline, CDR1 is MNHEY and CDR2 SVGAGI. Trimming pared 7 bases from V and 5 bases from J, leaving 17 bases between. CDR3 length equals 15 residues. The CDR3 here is CASTTQGNQNEKLFF. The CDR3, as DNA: TGTGCCAGCACGACTCAGGGGAACCAAAATGAAAAACTGTTTTTT.

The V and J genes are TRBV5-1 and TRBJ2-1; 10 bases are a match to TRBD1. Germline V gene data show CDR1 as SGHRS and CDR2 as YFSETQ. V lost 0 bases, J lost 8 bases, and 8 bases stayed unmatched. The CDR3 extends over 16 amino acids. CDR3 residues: CASSLGRGTGVDEQFF. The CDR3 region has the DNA TGCGCCAGCAGCTTGGGCCGCGGGACAGGGGTGGATGAGCAGTTCTTC.

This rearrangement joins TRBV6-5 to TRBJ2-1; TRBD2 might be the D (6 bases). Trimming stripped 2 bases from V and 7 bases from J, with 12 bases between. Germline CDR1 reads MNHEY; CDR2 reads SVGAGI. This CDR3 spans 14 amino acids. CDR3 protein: CASSYLSGENEQFF. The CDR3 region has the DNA TGTGCCAGCAGTTACCTCTCGGGAGAGAATGAGCAGTTCTTC.

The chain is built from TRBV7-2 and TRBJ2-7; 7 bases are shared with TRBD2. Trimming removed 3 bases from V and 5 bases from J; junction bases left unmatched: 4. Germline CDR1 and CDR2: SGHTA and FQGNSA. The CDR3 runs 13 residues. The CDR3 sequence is CASSFQAGHEQYF. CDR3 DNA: TGTGCCAGCAGCTTTCAAGCGGGGCACGAGCAGTACTTC.

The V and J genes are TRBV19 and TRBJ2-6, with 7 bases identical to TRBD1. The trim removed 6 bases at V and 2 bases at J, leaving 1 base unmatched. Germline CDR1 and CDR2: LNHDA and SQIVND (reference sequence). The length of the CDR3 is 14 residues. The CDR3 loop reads CASSDRAGANVLTF. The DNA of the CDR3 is TGTGCCAGTAGCGACAGGGCTGGGGCCAACGTCCTGACTTTC.